A single sample is the source of the 2 T cell receptor beta chains below, sequenced in a study of control samples from healthy donors and cancer patients. The data were produced by immunoSEQ multiplex PCR, yet TCRdb's version contains in-frame clones alone and is incomplete. This sample has 150,000 or so clones, with over 85% found just once. The sequencing sample was made of blood. The receptors were sampled from a man aged 18 to 30 in good health.

The V call is TRBV27, the J call TRBJ2-7, with D possibly matching TRBD1 (5 bases). There are 13 residues in the CDR3. Germline assignment: CDR1 MNHEY and CDR2 SMNVEV (reference sequence). Trimming cost V 4 bases and J 2 bases, with 9 bases left between them. The CDR3 region has the DNA TGTGCCAGCAGTTCAGGGTCTACCTACGAGCAGTACTTC. Translating gives CASSSGSTYEQYF.

The CDR3 region has the DNA TGCGCCAGCAGCCAAGATACGGCAGGGGATGGCTACACCTTC. Protein sequence: CASSQDTAGDGYTF. The V and J genes are TRBV4-1 and TRBJ1-2; perhaps TRBD1 as D (6 bases). The germline V and J ends were trimmed by 0 bases and 6 bases, with 11 bases remaining between them. The CDR3 is made up of 14 amino acids. Germline CDR1 and CDR2: MGHRA and YSYEKL.